The clone carrying this TCR beta chain was observed at least ten times. In terms of origin and age, donors were healthy Caucasian individuals from Russia aged roughly 6 to 100. Extraction of total RNA produced a minimum of 5.5 micrograms from each sample. Primed by a sample-barcoded 5' primer and a J-beta primer mix, a second PCR proceeded for 7 to 11 cycles. The authors tagged each cDNA molecule using a template-switch adaptor with 12 random nucleotides. TCRdb recomputed calls from the 5' RACE reads with MiXCR, one row per CDR3 protein. This table has 650,000 to 800,000 distinct CDR3 sequences, approximately 52% appearing once. These data come from a study of blood T cells in healthy people across ages. Study overall: For every two T cells, template switching captured about one barcoded beta molecule.

The V gene's germline CDR1 is SGHVS and CDR2 FNYEAQ. V lost 2 bases, J lost 3 bases, and 10 bases stayed unmatched. The length of the CDR3 is 16 residues. The genes are TRBV7-6 and TRBJ2-7; 7 positions match TRBD2. The TCR comes from a woman of 80 years or more in good health. Sequencing was done on a sample of blood. The CDR3 DNA is TGTGCCAGCAGCTTAATCTCGGCTAGCGGAAACTACGAGCAGTACTTC. This encodes CASSLISASGNYEQYF.